This is a list of T cell receptor beta chains from one sample in a study of T cell responses to AZD1222 COVID-19 vaccine. The table came from immunoSEQ multiplex PCR; TCRdb's copy has only in-frame clones and leaves some out. The sample records more than 100,000 clones, roughly 84% being singletons. The sample was peripheral blood, taken on day 0 of AZD1222 vaccination. Receptors originate from an adult in good health. CDR3s include the opening cysteine and the closing phenylalanine or tryptophan. D genes are given only for firm matches. Expanded clones are given a class, and other clones once, few, many or no size at all.

abundance	v_gene	d_gene	j_gene	CDR3nt	CDR3aa
.	TRBV18	.	TRBJ2-1	TGTGCCAGCTCACCCCGGCATGAGCAGTTCTTC	CASSPRHEQFF
.	TRBV18	TRBD1	TRBJ2-1	TGTGCCAGCTCCCCCCGGAGGGACAGGGAGCAGTTCTTC	CASSPRRDREQFF
.	TRBV15	.	TRBJ1-2	TGTGCCACCAGCAGACCCGGTGGCTACACCTTC	CATSRPGGYTF
.	TRBV19	.	TRBJ2-7	TGTGCCAGTAGTCAGGGGATCTCCTACGAGCAGTACTTC	CASSQGISYEQYF
.	TRBV12-3/TRBV12-4	.	TRBJ2-2	TGTGCCAGCAACCGGGTGTCCACCGGGGAGCTGTTTTTT	CASNRVSTGELFF
.	TRBV19	.	TRBJ2-7	TGTGCCAGTAGTGTGGGTCGTGCAGGGACACCCTACGAGCAGTACTTC	CASSVGRAGTPYEQYF
.	TRBV24-1	TRBD1	TRBJ1-4	TGTGCCACCAGTGATTTACGGGACAGGGGGGGTACTGAAAAACTGTTTTTT	CATSDLRDRGGTEKLFF
once	TRBV6-5	TRBD2	TRBJ2-5	TGTGCCAGCAGTTACGGCCGGGGGGGGAAACAAGAGACCCAGTACTTC	CASSYGRGGKQETQYF
.	TRBV7-2	.	TRBJ2-7	TGTGCCAGCAGCCAGAGGGGTAGGCAGTACTTC	CASSQRGRQYF
.	TRBV7-9	.	TRBJ2-5	TGTGCCAGCAGCTCCCTTGCGGACCTGGAGACCCAGTACTTC	CASSSLADLETQYF
.	TRBV9	.	TRBJ2-3	TGTGCCAGCACCCCTTTTGGGGGTCTAACAGATACGCAGTATTTT	CASTPFGGLTDTQYF
.	TRBV7-2	.	TRBJ2-7	TGTGCCAGCAGCCCGACAGGCGCCTACGAGCAGTACTTC	CASSPTGAYEQYF
.	TRBV6-2/TRBV6-3	TRBD2	TRBJ2-3	TGTGCCAGCAGTCCGTCTAGCGGGGGGGCAGATACGCAGTATTTT	CASSPSSGGADTQYF
.	TRBV5-6	TRBD1	TRBJ1-2	TGTGCCAGCAGCTTAGTTCGGACAGGGAACTATGGCTACACCTTC	CASSLVRTGNYGYTF
.	TRBV10-3	TRBD2	TRBJ2-2	TGTGCCATCAGTGAGTCGAGAGGGGCTAAGCGGGGGGCCCTAGCGAACACCGGGGAGCTGTTTTTT	CAISESRGAKRGALANTGELFF
once	TRBV18	TRBD1	TRBJ1-1	TGTGCCAGCTCCTCAGGGGGGGCGAGGACTGAAGCTTTCTTT	CASSSGGARTEAFF
.	TRBV6-1	.	TRBJ2-7	TGTGCCAGCAGTGAAGAAGAACAGGGCTCCTACGAGCAGTACTTC	CASSEEEQGSYEQYF
.	TRBV14	TRBD1	TRBJ2-1	TGTGCCAGCAGCACACGCCCGACAGGGTTTGACAATGAGCAGTTCTTC	CASSTRPTGFDNEQFF
.	TRBV5-8	TRBD2	TRBJ2-3	TGTGCCAGCAGCTTGATCCCGGGACTAGCAGAGTTAGATACGCAGTATTTT	CASSLIPGLAELDTQYF
.	TRBV6-1	.	TRBJ1-1	TGTGCCAGCAGTGAAGAATTTTCGACGGGTGTTTTGCCTCTGAACACTGAAGCTTTCTTT	CASSEEFSTGVLPLNTEAFF
few	TRBV5-6	TRBD1	TRBJ2-7	TGTGCCAGCAGCTTGGGAGAGGGGGCGCTAGGTTACGAGCAGTACTTC	CASSLGEGALGYEQYF
.	TRBV7-2	.	TRBJ1-2	TGTGCCAGCAGCCCCAGACTGGACTCGGGCTACACCTTC	CASSPRLDSGYTF